The 15 T cell receptor beta chains given below trace back to one sample, sequenced in a study of response to subunit inactivated influenza vaccine. One entry per CDR3 protein, called by TCRdb with MiXCR from the RT-PCR reads. This table has approximately 700,000 distinct CDR3 sequences, 15% to 19% appearing once. Sequences were derived from PBMCs from blood, sampled about 11 days after vaccination. The receptors originated from a man in his fifties or sixties who received an inactivated influenza vaccine.

The sample holds one count of this clonotype. DNA of the CDR3: TGTGCCTGGAGTGTAGGGGGCTGGAATGAGCAGTTCTTC. Translating it yields CAWSVGGWNEQFF. The chain employs TRBV30 and TRBJ2-1; the match to TRBD1 covers 7 bases. This CDR3 has 13 amino acids. Unmatched junction bases numbered 3, after V lost 0 bases and J lost 7 bases. CDR1 and CDR2 (germline): GTSNPN, SVGIG (reference sequence).

This clonotype was counted between two and nine times. The chain uses TRBV6-5 and TRBJ2-1; the D gene is possibly TRBD2 (6 bases). The germline V gene encodes CDR1 MNHEY and CDR2 SVGAGI. Deletions cut 2 bases from V and 6 bases from J, with 14 bases between. The CDR3 has 15 amino acids. The CDR3 spells CASSYLDAGGNEQFF. CDR3 DNA: TGTGCCAGCAGTTACCTTGATGCCGGGGGCAATGAGCAGTTCTTC.

This clonotype was seen more than once but under ten times. The V gene is TRBV7-6, the J gene TRBJ2-1, with 13 bases matching TRBD2. CDR1 and CDR2 (germline): SGHVS, FNYEAQ. The CDR3 extends over 20 amino acids. Unmatched junction bases numbered 10, after V lost 0 bases and J lost 2 bases. DNA of the CDR3: TGTGCCAGCAGCTTAGCGCTCTGGACTAGCGGGAGCGCGGCCTACAATGAGCAGTTCTTC. It specifies CASSLALWTSGSAAYNEQFF.

The sample holds a few counts of this clonotype. The chain recombines TRBV29-1 with TRBJ2-5; 11 positions agree with TRBD2. The CDR3 has 14 residues. Germline V gene lookup returns CDR1 SQVTM and CDR2 ANQGSEA. The junction had 8 bases not matched to a gene; V was cut back by 7 bases and J by 4 bases. This CDR3 is CSAATSGILETQYF. The CDR3, as DNA: TGCAGCGCAGCGACTAGCGGGATTTTAGAGACCCAGTACTTC.

The chain employs TRBV10-3 and TRBJ2-1; 14 bases map to TRBD2. The CDR3 is 16 residues long. Germline trimming cut 6 bases from V and 4 bases from J; bases unmatched to any gene: 5. The germline gives CDR1 ENHRY, CDR2 SYGVKD. The CDR3 DNA reads TGTGCCATCAGGGGGGGGACTAGCGGGAGTTACAATGAGCAGTTCTTC. Residues: CAIRGGTSGSYNEQFF.

This clonotype was observed a few times. The V gene is TRBV14, the J gene TRBJ1-1; a weak D match, TRBD1 (5 bases). Trimming cost V 4 bases and J 3 bases, with 9 bases left between them. Per the germline V gene, CDR1 is SGHDN and CDR2 is FVKESK. This CDR3 contains 13 residues. The CDR3 nucleotides are TGTGCCAGCAGCCTTACGGGACACACTGAAGCTTTCTTT. This codes for CASSLTGHTEAFF.

This clonotype has just a few counts. The genes are TRBV4-3 and TRBJ2-1; no clear D gene. Trimming took off 1 base at V and 4 bases at J, with 14 bases between the two ends. Germline CDR1 reads LGHNA; CDR2 reads YSLEER. CDR3 length equals 16 residues. Written as DNA, the CDR3 is TGCGCCAGCAGCCAAGGCGTAAGACTCCGATACAATGAGCAGTTCTTC. It codes for CASSQGVRLRYNEQFF.

This clonotype appeared a few times. This sequence joins TRBV5-1 and TRBJ2-1, with TRBD2 matching over 15 bases. Germline-derived CDR1 and CDR2 are SGHRS and YFSETQ. V lost 4 bases, J lost 9 bases, and 8 bases stayed unmatched. The CDR3 runs to 16 residues. CDR3 region: CASSTRTSGGAGEQFF. CDR3 DNA sequence: TGCGCCAGCAGCACCCGGACTAGCGGGGGGGCCGGTGAGCAGTTCTTC.

The chain has TRBV28 and TRBJ2-5; D call uncertain. Per germline, CDR1 MDHEN and CDR2 SYDVKM. With 1 base removed from V and 2 bases from J, the gap between germline ends came to 5 bases. This CDR3 is built from 13 residues. Written as DNA, the CDR3 is TGTGCCAGCAGTTTATTCCATCAAGAGACCCAGTACTTC. It codes for CASSLFHQETQYF.

The CDR3 region is CASSSHRESEQYF. Written as DNA, the CDR3 is TGTGCCAGCAGCTCCCATCGGGAGAGCGAGCAGTACTTC. This rearrangement joins TRBV11-2 to TRBJ2-7; D may be TRBD2 (6 bases). Trimming left V 4 bases short and J 6 bases short, with 13 bases between. Germline V gene data show CDR1 as SGHAT and CDR2 as FQNNGV. CDR3 length: 13 residues.

For this clonotype: One end of the junction varies from germline; a read error may be responsible. The rearrangement links TRBV7-2 to TRBJ2-5; 15 bases align to TRBD2. The CDR3 is made up of 19 amino acids. Germline V gene lookup returns CDR1 SGHTA and CDR2 FQGNSA. CDR3 bases: TGTGCCAGCAGCTTAGCCCGGACTAGCGGGGGGGCCTTGGGAGAGTCCCAGTACTTC. This gives the protein CASSLARTSGGALGESQYF.

The genes are TRBV5-1 and TRBJ2-1, with D perhaps matching TRBD2 (5 bases). The V end lost 0 bases, the J end lost 3 bases, and 16 bases lay between the germline ends. This CDR3 comprises 17 residues. CDR1 and CDR2 (germline): SGHRS, YFSETQ. The CDR3 loop reads CASSLVQIMSGYNEQFF. The CDR3 DNA is TGCGCCAGCAGCTTGGTACAGATCATGAGCGGCTACAATGAGCAGTTCTTC.

The V call is TRBV11-1, the J call TRBJ1-1; D call uncertain. There are 13 residues in the CDR3. Germline CDR1 and CDR2: SGHAT and FQDESV (reference sequence). V lost 3 bases, J lost 8 bases, and 13 bases lay in between. CDR3 protein: CASSLTVPDEAFF. The CDR3, as DNA: TGTGCCAGCAGCTTGACGGTCCCTGACGAAGCTTTCTTT. Together with reference TRBV11-1 and TRBJ1-1, the CDR3 gives the full variable domain: EAEVAQSPRYKITEKSQAVAFWCDPISGHATLYWYRQILGQGPELLVQFQDESVVDDSQLPKDRFSAERLKGVDSTLKIQPAELGDSAMYLCASSLTVPDEAFFGQGTRLTVV.

The CDR3 DNA reads as TGTGCCAGCAGTTTTGGGACTAGCCTCAATGAGCAGTTCTTC. This translates into CASSFGTSLNEQFF. V gene TRBV12-3 or TRBV12-4 combines with J gene TRBJ2-1, with 9 bases matching TRBD2. The length of the CDR3 is 14 residues. V gave up 3 bases and J gave up 6 bases; unmatched junction bases: 3.

This clonotype was seen only a few times. The chain uses TRBV7-6 and TRBJ2-1, with TRBD1 identical over 9 bases. The CDR3 is made up of 15 amino acids. Per the germline V gene, CDR1 is SGHVS and CDR2 is FNYEAQ. The J segment lost 3 bases and the V segment lost 2 bases, leaving 2 bases of the junction unmatched. The CDR3 region has the DNA TGTGCCAGCAGCTTAACAGGGGGCTTCTACAATGAGCAGTTCTTC. Protein: CASSLTGGFYNEQFF.